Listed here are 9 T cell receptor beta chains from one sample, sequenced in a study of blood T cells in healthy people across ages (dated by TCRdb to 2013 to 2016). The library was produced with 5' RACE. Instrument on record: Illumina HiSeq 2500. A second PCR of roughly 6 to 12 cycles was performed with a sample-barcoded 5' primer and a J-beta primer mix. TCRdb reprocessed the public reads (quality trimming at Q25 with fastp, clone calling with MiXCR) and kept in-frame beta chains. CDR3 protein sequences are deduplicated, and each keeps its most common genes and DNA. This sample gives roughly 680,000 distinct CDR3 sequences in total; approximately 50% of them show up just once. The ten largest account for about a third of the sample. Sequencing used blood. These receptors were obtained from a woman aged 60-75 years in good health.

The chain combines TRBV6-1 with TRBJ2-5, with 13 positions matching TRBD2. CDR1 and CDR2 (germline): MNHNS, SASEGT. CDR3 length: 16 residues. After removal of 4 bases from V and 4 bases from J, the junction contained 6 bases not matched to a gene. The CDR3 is CASSAGLAGVPETQYF. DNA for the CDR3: TGTGCCAGCAGTGCCGGACTAGCGGGAGTCCCAGAGACCCAGTACTTC.

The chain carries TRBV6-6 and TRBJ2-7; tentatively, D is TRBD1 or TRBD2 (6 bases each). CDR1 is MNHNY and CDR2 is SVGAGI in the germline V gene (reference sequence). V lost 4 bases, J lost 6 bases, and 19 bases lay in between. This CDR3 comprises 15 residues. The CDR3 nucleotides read TGTGCCAGCAGTTTTAAAGCCGGCAGGGGAGGCGAGCAGTACTTC. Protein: CASSFKAGRGGEQYF.

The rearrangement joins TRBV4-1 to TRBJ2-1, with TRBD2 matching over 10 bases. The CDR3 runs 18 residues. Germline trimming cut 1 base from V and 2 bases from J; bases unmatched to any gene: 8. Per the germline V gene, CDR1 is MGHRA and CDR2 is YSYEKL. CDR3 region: CASSQGLAGVLAYNEQFF. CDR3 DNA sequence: TGCGCCAGCAGCCAAGGGCTAGCGGGAGTGTTAGCCTACAATGAGCAGTTCTTC.

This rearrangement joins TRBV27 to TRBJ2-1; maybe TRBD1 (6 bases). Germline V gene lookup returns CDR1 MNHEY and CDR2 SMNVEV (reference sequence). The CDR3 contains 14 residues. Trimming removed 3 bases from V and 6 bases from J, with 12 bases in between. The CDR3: CASSFLDSLNEQFF. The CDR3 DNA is TGTGCCAGCAGTTTCCTGGACAGCCTCAATGAGCAGTTCTTC.

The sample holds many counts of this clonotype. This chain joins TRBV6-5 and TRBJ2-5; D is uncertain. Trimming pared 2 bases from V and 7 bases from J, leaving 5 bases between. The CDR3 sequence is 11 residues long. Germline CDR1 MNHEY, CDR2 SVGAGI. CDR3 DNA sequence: TGTGCCAGCAGTTACAAAGGGACCCAGTACTTC. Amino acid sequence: CASSYKGTQYF.

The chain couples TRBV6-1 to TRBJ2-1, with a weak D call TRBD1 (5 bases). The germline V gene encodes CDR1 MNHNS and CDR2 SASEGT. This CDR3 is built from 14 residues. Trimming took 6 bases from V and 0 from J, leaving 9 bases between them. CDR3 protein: CASRTDISYNEQFF. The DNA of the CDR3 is TGTGCCAGCAGAACGGACATCTCCTACAATGAGCAGTTCTTC.

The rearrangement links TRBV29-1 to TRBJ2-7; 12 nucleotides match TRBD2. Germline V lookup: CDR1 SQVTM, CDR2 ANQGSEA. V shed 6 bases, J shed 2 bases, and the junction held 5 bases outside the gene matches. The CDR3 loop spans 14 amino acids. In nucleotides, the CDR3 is TGCAGCGTAAACGGACTAGCGGGAACCTACGAGCAGTACTTC. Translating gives CSVNGLAGTYEQYF.

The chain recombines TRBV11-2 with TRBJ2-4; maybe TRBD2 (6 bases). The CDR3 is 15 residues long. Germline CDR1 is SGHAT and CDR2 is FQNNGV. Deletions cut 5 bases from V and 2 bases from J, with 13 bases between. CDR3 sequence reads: CASSRSGTSKNIQYF. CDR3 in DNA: TGTGCCAGCAGCCGTTCCGGGACTTCCAAAAACATTCAGTACTTC.

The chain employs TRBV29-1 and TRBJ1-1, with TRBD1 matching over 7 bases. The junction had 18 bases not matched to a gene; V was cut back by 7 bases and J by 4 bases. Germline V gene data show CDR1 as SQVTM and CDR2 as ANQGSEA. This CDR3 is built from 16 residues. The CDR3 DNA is TGCAGCGCCGGGGGCGCTCCGGGACAGCTGGGCACTGAAGCTTTCTTT. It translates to CSAGGAPGQLGTEAFF.